The rows below give T cell receptor beta chains drawn from one sample of a study of shared clonotypes between healthy human individuals. Only in-frame clones appear in the TCRdb table, and some are missing; sequencing was by immunoSEQ multiplex PCR. The sample has about 1,900,000 clones, roughly 95% seen once. The specimen sequenced was naive CD8+ T cells sorted from blood. The origin of the receptors is a man younger than 30 in good health. Both conserved end residues are part of each CDR3. D genes are given only for firm matches.

>TRBJ2-7|-|TRBV6-1
CASSPFGGYSYEQYF
>TRBJ2-7|TRBD1|TRBV27
CASGPDRSAYEQYF
>TRBJ1-1|-|TRBV5-1
CASSFRGQNTEAFF
>TRBJ2-5|-|TRBV21-1
CASSKAAVQETQYF
>TRBJ2-7|-|TRBV2
CASSVFRGGDEQYF
>TRBJ2-2|-|TRBV5-4
CASRSSGNTGELFF
>TRBJ1-4|TRBD1|TRBV7-9
CASSGRQGTNEKLFF
>TRBJ2-5|TRBD1|TRBV6-5
CASSYDRVAQYF
>TRBJ2-5|TRBD1|TRBV4-3
CASSRDLGDRGETQYF
>TRBJ1-4|TRBD1|TRBV30
CAWSPTGTAGKLFF
>TRBJ1-3|-|TRBV9
CASSPQNTGTSGNTIYF
>TRBJ2-3|-|TRBV6-1
CASGGLSTDTQYF
>TRBJ2-7|-|TRBV14
CASSQEEVKRYEQYF
>TRBJ2-2|-|TRBV28
CASSFGASAANTGELFF
>TRBJ2-1|TRBD2|TRBV27
CASSMIGTSGSSYNEQFF
>TRBJ1-6|-|TRBV2
CASSERVAGVTSYNSPLHF
>TRBJ2-7|-|TRBV7-8
CASSLDPGGLFYEQYF
>TRBJ2-7|-|TRBV13
CASSPRDRPYEQYF
>TRBJ2-2|-|TRBV10-3
CAIYRENTGELFF
>TRBJ2-7|TRBD2|TRBV15
CATSSGLVVYF
>TRBJ2-7|TRBD1|TRBV5-4
CASSSGTVSYEQYF
>TRBJ1-2|-|TRBV7-9
CASSLGVYGYTF
>TRBJ2-7|-|TRBV14
CASSQVIGSPYEQYF
>TRBJ1-3|-|TRBV6-5
CASSYQPGFGNTIYF
>TRBJ2-3|-|TRBV2
CASSEAGVLETQYF
>TRBJ2-5|TRBD2|TRBV6-5
CASSLAGGGETQYF
>TRBJ1-1|-|TRBV7-3
CASSLTGQLNTEAFF
>TRBJ2-3|-|TRBV5-1
CASSSITVNTDTQYF
>TRBJ2-5|TRBD2|TRBV6-1
CASSPPGGLLETQYF
>TRBJ2-7|-|TRBV6-1
CASSLLYEQYF
>TRBJ2-1|-|TRBV5-1
CASSPGTQSSYNEQFF
>TRBJ1-2|-|TRBV5-1
CASRYEGAGSGYTF
>TRBJ2-7|-|TRBV4-1
CASSQVVGSLYEQYF
>TRBJ2-1|-|TRBV30
CAQQEVSNEQFF
>TRBJ2-3|TRBD1|TRBV5-6
CASSPDRALDTQYF
>TRBJ2-7|TRBD2|TRBV13
CASSSPPGGLYEQYF
>TRBJ2-7|TRBD1|TRBV4-1
CASSQDKGTGITYEQYF
>TRBJ1-1|-|TRBV28
CASSFRLVNTEAFF
>TRBJ1-5|-|TRBV7-9
CASSSWEGNSNQPQHF
>TRBJ2-7|TRBD1|TRBV19
CASSQGASYEQYF
>TRBJ1-2|TRBD1|TRBV27
CASSLTGPLAYGYTF
>TRBJ2-2|TRBD2|TRBV29-1
CSVEKAGVTTGELFF
>TRBJ2-3|TRBD2|TRBV9
CASSVDWTSQDTQYF
>TRBJ2-1|TRBD1|TRBV13
CASSTPGQGVIEQFF
>TRBJ2-5|-|TRBV28
CASSYYQGIESQYF
>TRBJ2-2|-|TRBV6-1
CASTRRGSGELFF
>TRBJ2-7|-|TRBV27
CASSDGPSYEQYF
>TRBJ1-1|-|TRBV30
CAWSEGGNTEAFF
>TRBJ2-2|-|TRBV19
CASSIAQANTGELFF
>TRBJ2-2|TRBD1|TRBV29-1
CSVEDPSDRGVAGELFF
>TRBJ1-2|-|TRBV6-1
CASSEVGYGYTF
>TRBJ1-5|-|TRBV21-1
CASSKGGGANMGQPQHF
>TRBJ2-5|TRBD1|TRBV29-1
CSVPPDRSQETQYF